The clone carrying this T cell receptor beta chain was picked up one time. This entry is derived from a study of blood T cell repertoires in COVID-19. In the authors' workflow: The authors estimated nucleated cell counts from reference gene primer amplification. The method was immunoSEQ multiplex PCR; TCRdb's version includes in-frame clones alone and lacks a portion of them. The V and J calls and clone size come from that table; D and trimming were worked out from the DNA. This sample has some 300,000 clones, with just under 90% found just once. Germline CDR1 and CDR2: LNHNV and YYDKDF (reference sequence). V was pared by 2 bases and J by 7 bases, with 7 bases of the junction left unmatched. The CDR3 runs to 14 residues. Researchers sorted participants into cohorts using their self-reported clinical history.

The clonotype comes from a woman between 50 and 59 years old who had been exposed to COVID-19. The sequenced sample consisted of PBMCs or T cells enriched from blood (not recorded which). The chain carries TRBV15 and TRBJ2-7, with 8 nucleotides matching TRBD1. In DNA, the CDR3 is TGTGCCACCAGCAGATCTCAGGGGGCGTGGGAGCAGTACTTC. It encodes CATSRSQGAWEQYF.